This entry describes one T cell receptor (beta chain). What it binds is unknown. The CDR3 length is 16 residues. Germline V gives CDR1 ENHRY, CDR2 SYGVKD. J was trimmed by 2 bases and V by 5 bases; bases with no gene match: 6. The data derive from a study of CD8 T cells in ankylosing spondylitis. Study-level results: As for the disease-linked clones, they showed a CD8+ phenotype and occurred at relatively low frequencies in peripheral blood. Reportedly, disease-linked clones are significantly enriched in ankylosing spondylitis patients' matched synovial fluid. Past studies reported some motif variants in reactive arthritis synovial fluid and blood. Blood of patients with ankylosing spondylitis appeared to be characterized by a TCR beta motif of about eight highly homologous variants.

TCRdb recomputed calls from the 5' RACE reads with MiXCR, one row per CDR3 protein. The data contain hundreds of thousands of distinct CDR3 sequences, 10% to 15% of them singletons. This chain joins TRBV10-3 and TRBJ2-1, with 10 bases matching TRBD2. Sequenced material: blood, either unsorted or a sorted T cell fraction (not recorded which). The origin of this receptor is a male donor with ankylosing spondylitis. Here the CDR3 DNA reads TGTGCCATCAGTACCGGACTAGCGGAGACCTACAATGAGCAGTTCTTC. Its protein product is CAISTGLAETYNEQFF.